These T cell receptor beta chains were read from a single sample in a study of blood T cell repertoires in COVID-19. Assay used: immunoSEQ multiplex PCR; TCRdb lists only in-frame clones, some missing. The sample carries about 53,000 clones, around four fifths recorded once. The sample comprised peripheral blood. The receptors were sampled from a human donor in a cohort sampled during active COVID-19. Each CDR3 is given with its conserved first and last residue. D genes are given only for firm matches. Size is omitted from some rows. Given values are once, few, many or a class for expanded clones.

size	V	J	D	CDR3	DNA
-	TRBV11-2	TRBJ2-3	TRBD2	CASSPNAVAGGSDTQYF	TGTGCCAGCAGCCCAAACGCGGTAGCGGGAGGGAGCGATACGCAGTATTTT
-	TRBV2	TRBJ1-2	TRBD1	CASSEQGVMRGYTF	TGTGCCAGCAGTGAACAGGGGGTAATGCGCGGCTACACCTTC
-	TRBV18	TRBJ1-2	-	CASSPLDKGDGYTF	TGTGCCAGCTCACCACTGGACAAAGGAGATGGCTACACCTTC
-	TRBV6-5	TRBJ2-7	-	CASSKLYEQYF	TGTGCCAGCAGTAAGCTGTACGAGCAGTACTTC
-	TRBV29-1	TRBJ2-7	TRBD2	CSVGKSSGNYEQYF	TGCAGCGTTGGGAAGTCTAGCGGGAACTACGAGCAGTACTTC
few	TRBV3-1/TRBV3-2	TRBJ2-5	TRBD2	CASSQVGLAGQETQYF	TGTGCCAGCAGCCAAGTTGGACTAGCGGGGCAAGAGACCCAGTACTTC
-	TRBV4-1	TRBJ1-1	-	CASSQVQGNTEAFF	TGCGCCAGCAGCCAAGTTCAGGGGAACACTGAAGCTTTCTTT
-	TRBV29-1	TRBJ1-1	-	CSVEAGGRWDTEAFF	TGCAGCGTTGAAGCCGGGGGGAGGTGGGACACTGAAGCTTTCTTT
-	TRBV6-6	TRBJ2-6	-	CAATKLSGANVLTF	TGTGCCGCCACTAAGCTTTCTGGGGCCAACGTCCTGACTTTC
-	TRBV6-5	TRBJ2-7	TRBD1	CASSKGQAIEEQYF	TGTGCCAGCAGTAAGGGACAGGCCATTGAGGAGCAGTACTTC
-	TRBV6-6	TRBJ2-7	TRBD1	CASSYGQGRSYEQYF	TGTGCCAGCAGTTATGGACAGGGACGGTCCTACGAGCAGTACTTC
-	TRBV21-1	TRBJ2-7	-	CASSKGKREGRYEQYF	TGTGCCAGCAGCAAAGGGAAGCGGGAGGGCAGGTACGAGCAGTACTTC
-	TRBV18	TRBJ2-1	TRBD2	CASSRRTSGYNEQFF	TGTGCCAGCTCTCGAAGGACTAGCGGATACAATGAGCAGTTCTTC
-	TRBV15	TRBJ2-7	TRBD1	CATSREGEQGANEQYF	TGTGCCACCAGCAGAGAAGGGGAACAGGGGGCGAACGAGCAGTACTTC
-	TRBV7-8	TRBJ2-7	TRBD2	CASSPTSGPYEQYF	TGTGCCAGCAGCCCGACTAGCGGTCCCTACGAGCAGTACTTC
-	TRBV9	TRBJ2-1	-	CASSASDYNEQFF	TGTGCCAGCAGCGCCTCAGATTACAATGAGCAGTTCTTC
-	TRBV6-2/TRBV6-3	TRBJ2-3	TRBD1	CASSPPKDREPQYF	TGTGCCAGCAGCCCTCCAAAGGACAGGGAGCCGCAGTATTTT
-	TRBV11-2	TRBJ2-5	TRBD2	CASSLAGTRLGETQYF	TGTGCCAGCAGTTTGGCTGGGACTAGACTTGGGGAGACCCAGTACTTC
-	TRBV15	TRBJ2-2	TRBD2	CATSGSGDYTGELFF	TGTGCCACCAGCGGTAGCGGGGATTACACCGGGGAGCTGTTTTTT
-	TRBV5-1	TRBJ2-5	TRBD2	CASSGGVVKTQYF	TGCGCCAGCAGCGGGGGGGTGGTAAAGACCCAGTACTTC
-	TRBV4-2	TRBJ2-2	-	CASSQDIRFTGELFF	TGTGCCAGCAGCCAAGATATCAGATTCACCGGGGAGCTGTTTTTT
-	TRBV9	TRBJ1-6	TRBD1	CASSEGDSINSPLHF	TGTGCCAGCAGCGAGGGGGACAGCATAAATTCACCCCTCCACTTT
-	TRBV28	TRBJ1-2	-	CASRGGLNYGYTF	TGTGCCAGCAGGGGGGGTCTGAACTATGGCTACACCTTC
few	TRBV28	TRBJ2-6	-	CASRQQGGGANVLTF	TGTGCCAGCAGGCAACAGGGAGGGGGGGCCAACGTCCTGACTTTC
once	TRBV19	TRBJ1-6	-	CASSITGRSSYNSPLHF	TGTGCCAGTAGTATAACTGGGAGGAGCTCCTATAATTCACCCCTCCACTTT